The T cell receptor beta chain described here comes from a study of patients and donors after allogeneic stem cell transplantation. A single record per CDR3 protein comes from TCRdb applying MiXCR to the RT-PCR reads. The table shows approximately 200,000 distinct CDR3 sequences, with around 41% occurring only once. Trimming shortened V by 2 bases and J by 0 bases, and 11 bases separated the two germline ends. The CDR3 runs 16 residues. Germline V gene data show CDR1 as SGHVS and CDR2 as FNYEAQ. The source material was blood, either unsorted or a sorted T cell fraction (not recorded which). The receptor's source is a human donor who was either an allogeneic HSCT recipient or a stem cell or donor lymphocyte infusion donor (not recorded which). It is not recorded whose cells these are; they may come from a transplant donor. The chain uses TRBV7-6 and TRBJ2-1; D gene ambiguous. CDR3 in DNA: TGTGCCAGCAGCTTACGCTACTCAAGCTCCTACAATGAGCAGTTCTTC. Amino acid sequence: CASSLRYSSSYNEQFF.